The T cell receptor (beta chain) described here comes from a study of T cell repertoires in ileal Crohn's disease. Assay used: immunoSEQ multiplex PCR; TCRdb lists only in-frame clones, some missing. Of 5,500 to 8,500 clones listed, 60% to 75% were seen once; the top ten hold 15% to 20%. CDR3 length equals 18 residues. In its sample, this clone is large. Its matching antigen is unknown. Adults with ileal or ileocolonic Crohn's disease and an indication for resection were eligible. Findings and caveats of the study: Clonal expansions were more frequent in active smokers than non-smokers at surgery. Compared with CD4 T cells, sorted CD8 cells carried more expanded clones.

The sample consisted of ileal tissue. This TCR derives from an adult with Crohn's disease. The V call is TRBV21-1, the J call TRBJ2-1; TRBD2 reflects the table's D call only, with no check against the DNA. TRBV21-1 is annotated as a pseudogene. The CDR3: CASKPREAGGLIRDEQFF. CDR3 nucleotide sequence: TGTGCCAGCAAACCGCGGGAAGCGGGGGGGCTAATTCGGGATGAGCAGTTCTTC.